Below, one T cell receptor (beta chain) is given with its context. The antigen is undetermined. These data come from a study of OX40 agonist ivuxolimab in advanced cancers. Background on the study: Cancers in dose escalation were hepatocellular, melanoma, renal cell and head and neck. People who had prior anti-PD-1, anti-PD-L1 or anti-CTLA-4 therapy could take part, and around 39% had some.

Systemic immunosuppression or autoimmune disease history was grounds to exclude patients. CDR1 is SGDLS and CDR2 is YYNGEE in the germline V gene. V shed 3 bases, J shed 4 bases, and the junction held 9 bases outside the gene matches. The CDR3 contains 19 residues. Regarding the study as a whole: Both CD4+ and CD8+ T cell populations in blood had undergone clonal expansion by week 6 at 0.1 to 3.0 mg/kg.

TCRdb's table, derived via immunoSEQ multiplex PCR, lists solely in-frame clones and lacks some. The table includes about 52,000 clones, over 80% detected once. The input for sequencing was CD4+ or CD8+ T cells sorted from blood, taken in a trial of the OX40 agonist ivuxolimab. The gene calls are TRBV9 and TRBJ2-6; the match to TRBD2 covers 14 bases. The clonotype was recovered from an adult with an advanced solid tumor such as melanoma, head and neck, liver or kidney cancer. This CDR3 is CASSAWTSGRLSGANVLTF. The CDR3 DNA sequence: TGTGCCAGCAGCGCCTGGACTAGCGGGAGGTTGTCGGGGGCCAACGTCCTGACTTTC.